This T cell receptor beta chain was identified in a study of cytomegalovirus exposure and HLA in healthy donors. Study results and limitations: A further, later analysis showed that HLA-associated TCR beta chains (compared with equally common others) were more clonally expanded. Earlier analysis looked at TCR beta V segments, and most were productive about 87% or about 30% of the time. The study carried out a later analysis of TCR beta sequences. It associated 15,000 to 20,000 of them with specific HLA alleles at a false discovery rate of 0.05.

For this clone: Its antigen remains unknown.

PCR involved 60 Vbeta and 13 Jbeta primers. Authors' data handling: Unique TCR beta chains totaled some 88 million in a later count, with around 12 million of them shared. Method: immunoSEQ multiplex PCR; TCRdb's copy keeps in-frame clones and lacks some. The V and J calls and the clone size are those of that table, but D and trimming were determined from the DNA. The listing records approximately 200,000 clones. Germline CDR1 reads MDHEN; CDR2 reads SYDVKM. Trimming took off 6 bases at V and 1 base at J, with 16 bases between the two ends. The CDR3 loop spans 16 amino acids. J is TRBJ1-5 and V is TRBV28; the D gene is possibly TRBD1 (5 bases). The sequencing sample was made of PBMCs. This receptor was obtained from a boy between 10 and 17 years old in good health and CMV-seronegative. CDR3 in DNA: TGTGCCAGCAGGCCGCATCAGGGAAGGAGCAATCAGCCCCAGCATTTT. This encodes CASRPHQGRSNQPQHF.